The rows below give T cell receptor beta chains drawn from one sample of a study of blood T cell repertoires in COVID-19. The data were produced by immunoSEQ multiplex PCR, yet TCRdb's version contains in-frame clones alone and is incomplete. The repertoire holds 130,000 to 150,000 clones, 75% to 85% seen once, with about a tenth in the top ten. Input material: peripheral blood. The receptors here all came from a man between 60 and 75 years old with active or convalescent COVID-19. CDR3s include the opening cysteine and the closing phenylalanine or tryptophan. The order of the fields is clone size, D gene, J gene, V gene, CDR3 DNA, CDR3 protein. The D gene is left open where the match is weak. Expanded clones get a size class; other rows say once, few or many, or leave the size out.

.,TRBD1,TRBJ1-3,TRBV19,TGTGCCAGTCGCCCAGGGGGAAAAGGCTCTGGAAACACCATATATTTT,CASRPGGKGSGNTIYF
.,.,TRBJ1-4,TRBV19,TGTGCCAGTAGTCCCTTCACATCAACTAATGAAAAACTGTTTTTT,CASSPFTSTNEKLFF
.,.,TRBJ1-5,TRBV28,TGTGCCAGCAGTCCGGGGGGGACCATTGTTTTTCGGGCCCAGCATTTT,CASSPGGTIVFRAQHF
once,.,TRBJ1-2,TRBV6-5,TGTGCCAGCAGTTACTCGACGGCCGGACAGAAGGGTGGCTACACCTTC,CASSYSTAGQKGGYTF
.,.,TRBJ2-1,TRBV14,TGTGCCAGCAGCCAAAGTTTAGGGAGCCTGTTTCGGCAGTTCTTC,CASSQSLGSLFRQFF
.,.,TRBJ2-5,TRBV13,TGTGCCAGCAGCTACCTGGCGGGCTTTCAACAAGAGACCCAGTACTTC,CASSYLAGFQQETQYF
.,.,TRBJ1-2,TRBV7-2,TGTGCCAGCAGCTCCCCAGGGACTTTCTATGGCTACACCTTC,CASSSPGTFYGYTF
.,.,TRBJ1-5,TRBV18,TGTGCCAGCTCACCAGACAGGTTCCAGCCCCAGCATTTT,CASSPDRFQPQHF
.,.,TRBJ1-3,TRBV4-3,TGCGCCAGCAGCCGGGCTCAGGCACAGGGCGGCGGCACCATATATTTT,CASSRAQAQGGGTIYF
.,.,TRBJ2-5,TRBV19,TGTGCCAGTAGTATTGAAACAGGAAATAAAGAGACCCAGTACTTC,CASSIETGNKETQYF
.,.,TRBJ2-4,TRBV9,TGTGCCAGCAGTGGGTCCGGGAAAAACATTCAGTACTTC,CASSGSGKNIQYF
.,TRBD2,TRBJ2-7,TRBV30,TGTGCCTGGAGTGGATTAAGCGGGGCCGGGACCTACGAGCAGTACTTC,CAWSGLSGAGTYEQYF
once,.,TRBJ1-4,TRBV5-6,TGTGCCAGCAGCTTAGGACAGACAACTAATGAAAAACTGTTTTTT,CASSLGQTTNEKLFF
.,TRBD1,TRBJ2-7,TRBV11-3,TGTGCCAGCAGCCCAGGGGGCTACGAGCAGTACTTC,CASSPGGYEQYF
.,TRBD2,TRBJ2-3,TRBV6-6,TGTGCCAGCAGTCCTCGACTAGCGGGGCCCGGGTTGACAGATACGCAGTATTTT,CASSPRLAGPGLTDTQYF
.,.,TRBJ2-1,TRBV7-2,TGTGCCAGCAGCTTAGCGCTGTGGCGGGGGCAGTTCTTC,CASSLALWRGQFF
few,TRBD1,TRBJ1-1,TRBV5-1,TGCGCCAGCAGCCAACAGACAGGGGTGAACACTGAAGCTTTCTTT,CASSQQTGVNTEAFF
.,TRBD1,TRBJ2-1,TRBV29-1,TGCAGCGTTCGCCAGACAGGGAACAATGAGCAGTTCTTC,CSVRQTGNNEQFF
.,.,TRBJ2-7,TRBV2,TGTGCCAGCAAGGACACTGTCTACGAGCAGTACTTC,CASKDTVYEQYF
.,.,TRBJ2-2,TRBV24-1,TGTGCCACCAGTGATACAGAACTGAACACCGGGGAGCTGTTTTTT,CATSDTELNTGELFF
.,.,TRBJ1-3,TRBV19,TGTGCCAGTAGCCTACAGGGTAGAGGAAACACCATATATTTT,CASSLQGRGNTIYF
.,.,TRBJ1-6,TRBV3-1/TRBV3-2,TGTGCCAGCAGCCAAGTACAGACCGTGAATTCACCCCTCCACTTT,CASSQVQTVNSPLHF
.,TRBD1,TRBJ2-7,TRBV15,TGTGCCACCAGCAGAGATAAGGGACAGGGGGCAGTCGAGCAGTACTTC,CATSRDKGQGAVEQYF
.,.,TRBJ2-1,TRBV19,TGTGCCAGTAGTCCGGGACTCTATGAGCAGTTCTTC,CASSPGLYEQFF
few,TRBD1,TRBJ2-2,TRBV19,TGTGCCAGTAGTCTTGGGACAGGGCAGCTGTTTTTT,CASSLGTGQLFF
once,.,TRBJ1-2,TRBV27,TGTGCCAGCAGTTTCTTTGGGGGGGAAGCTAACTATGGCTACACCTTC,CASSFFGGEANYGYTF
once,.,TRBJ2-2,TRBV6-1,TGTGCCAGCAGCGAAGTTAGCGTTGACACCGGGGAGCTGTTTTTT,CASSEVSVDTGELFF
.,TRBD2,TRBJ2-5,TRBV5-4,TGTGCCAGCAGCAGGAGGGAATTAAGCGGGGGGGCTGGGGAGACCCAGTACTTC,CASSRRELSGGAGETQYF
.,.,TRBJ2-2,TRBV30,TGTGCCTGGATCCACGGGGGGAACACCGGGGAGCTGTTTTTT,CAWIHGGNTGELFF